Reported below is one TCR beta chain. Other DNA variants within this sample encode the same CDR3. The record originates from a study of T cell changes during pregnancy in multiple sclerosis. Assay: immunoSEQ multiplex PCR; the TCRdb copy retains only in-frame clones and omits some. The table includes tens of thousands of clones, more than 85% detected once. The receptor's source is a female donor in good health, enrolled as a control in a pregnancy study. Sequenced material: peripheral blood, taken after pregnancy.

The CDR3 here is CASSLERGGDTQYF. DNA for the CDR3: TGTGCCAGCAGCTTAGAGCGAGGGGGAGATACGCAGTATTTT. The chain is built from TRBV11-2 and TRBJ2-3, with a weak D call TRBD1 (6 bases). This CDR3 is 14 amino acids long. The ends were cut back, 0 bases at V and 5 bases at J, with 9 bases in the middle. The germline CDR1 and CDR2 sequences are SGHAT and FQNNGV.